This TCR beta chain was captured by sequencing in a study of early T cells in non-severe SARS-CoV-2 infection. Study-wide context: The study sequenced bulk RNA from unsorted whole blood, with chains unpaired. General study points: Matching with VDJdb favored anti-spike CD8 responses (missing private and CD4 specificities).

TCRdb itself ran the 5' RACE reads through MiXCR, one entry per CDR3 protein. The table lists tens of thousands of distinct CDR3 sequences, 15% to 20% of them singletons. About this clonotype: Antigen specificity is unknown.

V shed 3 bases and J shed 4 bases, with 12 bases lying between them. Germline-derived CDR1 and CDR2 are LGHDT and YNNKEL (reference sequence). This CDR3 has 14 residues. The chain uses TRBV3-1 and TRBJ1-1, with a weak D call TRBD1 (6 bases). The receptor was derived from an adult who was a healthcare worker with PCR-confirmed SARS-CoV-2 infection or an uninfected control (not recorded which). Specimen: whole blood, collected at baseline. The CDR3 bases are TGTGCCAGCAGCCAGACCAGGGGTTTCACTGAAGCTTTCTTT. Translating gives CASSQTRGFTEAFF.